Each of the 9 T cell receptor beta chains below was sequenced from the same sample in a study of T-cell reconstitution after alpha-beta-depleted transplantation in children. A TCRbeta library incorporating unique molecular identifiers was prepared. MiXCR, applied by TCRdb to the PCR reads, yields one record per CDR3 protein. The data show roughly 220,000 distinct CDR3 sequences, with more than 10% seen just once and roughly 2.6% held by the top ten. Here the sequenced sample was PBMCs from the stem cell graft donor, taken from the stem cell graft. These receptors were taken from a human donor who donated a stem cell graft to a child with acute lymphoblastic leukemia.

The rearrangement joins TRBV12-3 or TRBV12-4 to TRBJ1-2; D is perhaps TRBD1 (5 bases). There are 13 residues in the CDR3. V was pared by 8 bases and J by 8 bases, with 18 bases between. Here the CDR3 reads CASAPWSGGGYTF. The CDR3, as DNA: TGTGCCAGCGCGCCTTGGTCGGGGGGGGGCTACACCTTC.

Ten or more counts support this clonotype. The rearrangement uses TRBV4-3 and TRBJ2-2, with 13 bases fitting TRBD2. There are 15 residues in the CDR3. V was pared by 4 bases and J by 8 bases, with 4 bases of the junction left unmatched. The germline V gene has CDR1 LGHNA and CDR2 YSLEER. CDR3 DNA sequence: TGCGCCAGCAGCCCCGGACTAGCGGGAGTGGGGGAGCTGTTTTTT. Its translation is CASSPGLAGVGELFF.

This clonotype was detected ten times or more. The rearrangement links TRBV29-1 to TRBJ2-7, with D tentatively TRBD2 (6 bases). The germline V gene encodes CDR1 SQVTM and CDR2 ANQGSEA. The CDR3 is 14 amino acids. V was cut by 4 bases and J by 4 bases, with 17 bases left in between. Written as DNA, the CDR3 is TGCAGCGTTGGATCCTTAGAGGGAGGATACGAGCAGTACTTC. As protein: CSVGSLEGGYEQYF.

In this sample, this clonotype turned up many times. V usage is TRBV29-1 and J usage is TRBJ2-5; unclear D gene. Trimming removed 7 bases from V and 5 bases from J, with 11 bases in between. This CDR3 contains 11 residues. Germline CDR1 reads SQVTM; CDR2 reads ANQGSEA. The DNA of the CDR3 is TGCAGCGGAAGGGAAGGGGAGACCCAGTACTTC. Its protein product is CSGREGETQYF.

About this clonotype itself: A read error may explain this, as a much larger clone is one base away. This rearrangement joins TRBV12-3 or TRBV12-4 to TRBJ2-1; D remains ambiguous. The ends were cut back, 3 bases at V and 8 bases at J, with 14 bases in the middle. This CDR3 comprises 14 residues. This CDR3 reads CASSFDLMRHEQFF. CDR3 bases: TGTGCCAGCAGTTTTGATTTAATGCGGCATGAGCAGTTCTTC.

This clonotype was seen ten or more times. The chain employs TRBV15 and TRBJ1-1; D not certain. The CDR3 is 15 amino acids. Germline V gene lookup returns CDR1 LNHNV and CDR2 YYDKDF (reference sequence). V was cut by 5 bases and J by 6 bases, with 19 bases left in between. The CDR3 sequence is CATSGGRNPRSEAFF. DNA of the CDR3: TGTGCCACCAGCGGAGGACGGAACCCAAGGTCTGAAGCTTTCTTT.

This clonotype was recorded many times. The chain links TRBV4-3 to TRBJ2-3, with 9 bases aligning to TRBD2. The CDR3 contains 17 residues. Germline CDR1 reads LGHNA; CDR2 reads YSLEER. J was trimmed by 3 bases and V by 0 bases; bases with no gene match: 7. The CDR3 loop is CASSQEMAGGPTDTQYF. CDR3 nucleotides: TGCGCCAGCAGCCAAGAGATGGCGGGAGGGCCGACAGATACGCAGTATTTT.

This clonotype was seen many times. The CDR3 sequence: CASSLELGTEAFF. DNA for the CDR3: TGTGCCAGCAGTCTAGAGTTGGGCACTGAAGCTTTCTTT. The chain links TRBV27 to TRBJ1-1; no firm D call. This CDR3 contains 13 residues. V was pared by 5 bases and J by 4 bases, with 11 bases between. Looked up from germline, CDR1 is MNHEY and CDR2 is SMNVEV (reference sequence).

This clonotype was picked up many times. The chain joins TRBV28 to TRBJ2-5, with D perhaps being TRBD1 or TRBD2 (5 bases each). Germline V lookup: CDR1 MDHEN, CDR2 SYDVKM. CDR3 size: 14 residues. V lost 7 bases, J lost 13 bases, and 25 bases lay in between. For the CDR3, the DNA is TGTGCCAGCACCCCATTCGGGGCAGTGACTGGCGGGTACTTC. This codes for CASTPFGAVTGGYF.